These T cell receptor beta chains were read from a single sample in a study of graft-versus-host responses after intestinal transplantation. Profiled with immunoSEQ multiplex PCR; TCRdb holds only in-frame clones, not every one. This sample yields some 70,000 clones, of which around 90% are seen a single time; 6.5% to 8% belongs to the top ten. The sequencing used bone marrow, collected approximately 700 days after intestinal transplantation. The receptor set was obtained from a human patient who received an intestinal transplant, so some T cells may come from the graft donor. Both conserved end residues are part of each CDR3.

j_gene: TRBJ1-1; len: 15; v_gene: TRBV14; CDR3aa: CASSQDPGIITEAFF
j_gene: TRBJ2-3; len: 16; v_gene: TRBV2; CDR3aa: CASSVVTSGRADTQYF
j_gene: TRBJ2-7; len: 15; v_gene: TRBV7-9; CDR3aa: CASSKDRGNSYEQYF
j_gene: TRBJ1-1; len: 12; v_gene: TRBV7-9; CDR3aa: CASSFETGEAFF
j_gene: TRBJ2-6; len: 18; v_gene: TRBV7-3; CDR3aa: CASSLWAGAPSGANVLTF
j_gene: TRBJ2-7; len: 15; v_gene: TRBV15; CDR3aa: CATSRGGQEVYEQYF
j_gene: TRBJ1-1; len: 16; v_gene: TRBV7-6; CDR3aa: CASSLWAGERGTEAFF
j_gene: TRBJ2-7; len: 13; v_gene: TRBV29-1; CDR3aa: CSVGGRASYEQYF
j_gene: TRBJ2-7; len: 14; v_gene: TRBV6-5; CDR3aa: CASNGLGAYYEQYF
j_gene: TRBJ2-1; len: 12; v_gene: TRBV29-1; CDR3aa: CSVEDVYNEQFF
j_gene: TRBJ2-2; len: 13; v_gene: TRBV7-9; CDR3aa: CASSLESAGELFF
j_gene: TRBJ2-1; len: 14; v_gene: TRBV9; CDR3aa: CASSVSNSGNEQFF
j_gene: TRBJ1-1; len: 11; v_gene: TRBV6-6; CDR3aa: CATSGLTEAFF
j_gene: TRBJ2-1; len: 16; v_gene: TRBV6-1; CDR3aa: CASSEGAAAAYNEQFF
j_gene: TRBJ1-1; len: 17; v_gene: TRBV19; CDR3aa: CASMGPRRLAMNTEAFF
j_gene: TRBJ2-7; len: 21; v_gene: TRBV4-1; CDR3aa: CASSQTSPGQVASGPDYEQYF
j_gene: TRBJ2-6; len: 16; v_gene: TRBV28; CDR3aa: CASSFNMGSGANVLTF
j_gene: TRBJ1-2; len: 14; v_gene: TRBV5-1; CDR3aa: CASSADRKDYGYTF
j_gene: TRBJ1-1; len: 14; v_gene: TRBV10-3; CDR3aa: CAISPAEGLTEAFF
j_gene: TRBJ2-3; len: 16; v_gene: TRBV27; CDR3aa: CASSLSTLGGTDTQYF
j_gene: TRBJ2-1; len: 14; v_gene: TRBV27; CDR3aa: CASSPEERYNEQFF
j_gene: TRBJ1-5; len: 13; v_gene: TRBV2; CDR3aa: CASSDQANQPQHF
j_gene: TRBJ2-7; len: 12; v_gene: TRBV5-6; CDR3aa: CASSLVGYEQYF
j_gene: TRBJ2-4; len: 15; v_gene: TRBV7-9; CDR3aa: CASSLDLFGGNIQYF
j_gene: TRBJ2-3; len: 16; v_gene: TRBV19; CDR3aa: CASSPQLAGVTDTQYF
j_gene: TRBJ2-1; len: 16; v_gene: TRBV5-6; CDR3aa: CASSLERTSSYNEQFF
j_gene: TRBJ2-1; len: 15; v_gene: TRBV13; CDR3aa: CASSTSGTDYNEQFF
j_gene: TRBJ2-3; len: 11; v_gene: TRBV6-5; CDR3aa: CASSYGVTQYF
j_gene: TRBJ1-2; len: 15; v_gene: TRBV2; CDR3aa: CASKPTGGSTYGYTF